Reported below is one TCR beta chain. Antigen: not known. The data originate from a study of T-cell memory formation after mild COVID-19. After 5'RACE with constant-segment primers, TCR alpha and TCR beta cDNA libraries carrying sample barcodes and UMIs were obtained. TCRdb used MiXCR to reprocess the 5' RACE reads, holding one entry per CDR3 protein. The table includes 350,000 to 450,000 distinct CDR3 sequences, around 19% detected once. Findings and caveats of the study: The CD4+ clones that contracted clustered mainly within CM and EM, and the CD8+ clones concentrated in EMRA. Memory sampled before infection contained some responding clones, suggesting cross-reactive memory joined. Whereas later expanders leaned CD4+, clones contracting day 15 to 85 showed a balanced CD4/CD8 makeup.

CDR1 is MNHEY, CDR2 SVGEGT, per germline. V was trimmed by 4 bases and J by 1 base, leaving 16 bases between them. The CDR3 sequence is 17 residues long. The chain couples TRBV6-2 or TRBV6-3 to TRBJ2-2; D perhaps matches TRBD1 (5 bases). Sequenced sample: PBMCs or a T cell subset sorted from them (not recorded which). The clonotype was recovered from an adult woman who had mild COVID-19 (a few samples of this study predate the infection). Cell type and time point are not known. The CDR3 here is CASSSSLRQRNTGELFF. CDR3 DNA: TGTGCCAGCAGTTCATCACTCCGACAGCGGAACACCGGGGAGCTGTTTTTT.